This TCR beta chain was captured by sequencing in a study of shared clonotypes between healthy human individuals. This CDR3 region has 17 residues. The V gene lost 4 bases and the J gene lost 0 bases, with 17 bases spanning the gap. Germline V gives CDR1 SGHRS, CDR2 YFSETQ. In the authors' methods: As immunoSEQ supplied junction-only sequences (without quality scores), filtering differed. Generated by immunoSEQ multiplex PCR, the TCRdb table keeps only in-frame clones and is missing some. V and J calls and clone size are copied from that table; D and trimming were computed from the DNA. The sample records roughly 1,600,000 clones, just under 99% being singletons. Study outcomes and limitations: Naive subsets generally exceeded memory subsets in estimated richness.

Concerning this clone itself: The antigen is undetermined.

What was sequenced was naive CD4+ T cells sorted from blood. Subset described: CD45RA+ positively selected. The origin of this receptor is a man aged 25-40 years in good health. This sequence joins TRBV5-1 and TRBJ2-1; perhaps D is TRBD1 or TRBD2 (5 bases each). CDR3 in amino acids: CASSGGLKASSYNEQFF. The DNA for the CDR3 is TGCGCCAGCAGCGGGGGTCTTAAGGCGAGCTCCTACAATGAGCAGTTCTTC.